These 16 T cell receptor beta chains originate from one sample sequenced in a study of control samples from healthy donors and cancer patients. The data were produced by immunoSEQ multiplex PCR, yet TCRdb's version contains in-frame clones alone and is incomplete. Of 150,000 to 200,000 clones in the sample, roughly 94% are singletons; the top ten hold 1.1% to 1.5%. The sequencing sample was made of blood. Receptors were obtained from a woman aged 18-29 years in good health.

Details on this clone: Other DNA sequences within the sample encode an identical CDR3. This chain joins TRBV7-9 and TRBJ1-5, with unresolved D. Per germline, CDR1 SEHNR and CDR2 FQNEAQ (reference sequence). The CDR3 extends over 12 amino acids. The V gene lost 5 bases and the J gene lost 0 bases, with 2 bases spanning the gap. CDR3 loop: CASSLSNQPQHF. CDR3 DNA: TGTGCCAGCAGCCTTAGCAATCAGCCCCAGCATTTT.

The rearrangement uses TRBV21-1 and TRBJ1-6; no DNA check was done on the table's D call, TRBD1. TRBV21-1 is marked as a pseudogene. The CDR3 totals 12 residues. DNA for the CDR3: TGTGCCAGCAGCTCGCCAGGCTCACCCCTCCACTTT. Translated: CASSSPGSPLHF.

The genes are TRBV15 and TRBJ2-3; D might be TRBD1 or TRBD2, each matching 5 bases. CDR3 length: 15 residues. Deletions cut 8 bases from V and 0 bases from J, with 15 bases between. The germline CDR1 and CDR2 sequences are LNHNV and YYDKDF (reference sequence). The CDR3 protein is CATQNWGPSTDTQYF. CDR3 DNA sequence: TGTGCCACCCAAAACTGGGGACCTAGCACAGATACGCAGTATTTT.

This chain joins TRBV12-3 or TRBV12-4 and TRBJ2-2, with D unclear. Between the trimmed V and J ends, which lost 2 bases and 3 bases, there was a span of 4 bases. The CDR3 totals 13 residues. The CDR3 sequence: CASSLYYTGELFF. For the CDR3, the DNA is TGTGCCAGCAGTTTATACTACACCGGGGAGCTGTTTTTT.

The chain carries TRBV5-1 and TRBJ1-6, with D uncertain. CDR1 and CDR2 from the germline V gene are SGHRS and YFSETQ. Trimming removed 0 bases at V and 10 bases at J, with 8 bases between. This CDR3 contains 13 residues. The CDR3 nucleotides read TGCGCCAGCAGCTTGGAACCGGGGTCACCCCTCCACTTT. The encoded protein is CASSLEPGSPLHF.

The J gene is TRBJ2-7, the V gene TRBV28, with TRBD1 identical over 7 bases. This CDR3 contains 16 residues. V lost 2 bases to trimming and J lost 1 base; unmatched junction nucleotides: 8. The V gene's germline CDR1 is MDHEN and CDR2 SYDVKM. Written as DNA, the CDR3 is TGTGCCAGCAGTTTAAAATGGTCAGGGGGTTCCTACGAGCAGTACTTC. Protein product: CASSLKWSGGSYEQYF.

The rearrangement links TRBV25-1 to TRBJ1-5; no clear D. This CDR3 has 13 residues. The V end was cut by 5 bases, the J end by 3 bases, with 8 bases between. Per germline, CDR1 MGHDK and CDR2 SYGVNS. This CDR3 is CASSRGFNQPQHF. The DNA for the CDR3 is TGTGCCAGCAGTCGAGGATTCAATCAGCCCCAGCATTTT.

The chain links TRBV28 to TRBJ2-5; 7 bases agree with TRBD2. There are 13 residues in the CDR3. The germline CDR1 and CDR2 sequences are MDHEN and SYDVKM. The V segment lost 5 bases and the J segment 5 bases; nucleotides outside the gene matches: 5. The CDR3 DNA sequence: TGTGCCAGCAGTCCAGCGGGAAGGGAGACCCAGTACTTC. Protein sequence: CASSPAGRETQYF. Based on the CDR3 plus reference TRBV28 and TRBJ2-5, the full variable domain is DVKVTQSSRYLVKRTGEKVFLECVQDMDHENMFWYRQDPGLGLRLIYFSYDVKMKEKGDIPEGYSVSREKKERFSLILESASTNQTSMYLCASSPAGRETQYFGPGTRLLVL.

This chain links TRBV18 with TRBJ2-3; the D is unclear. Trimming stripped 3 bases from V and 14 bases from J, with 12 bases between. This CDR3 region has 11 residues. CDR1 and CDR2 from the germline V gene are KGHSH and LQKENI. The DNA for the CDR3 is TGTGCCAGCTCACCTCGAGCAGTCTTGTATTTT. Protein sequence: CASSPRAVLYF.

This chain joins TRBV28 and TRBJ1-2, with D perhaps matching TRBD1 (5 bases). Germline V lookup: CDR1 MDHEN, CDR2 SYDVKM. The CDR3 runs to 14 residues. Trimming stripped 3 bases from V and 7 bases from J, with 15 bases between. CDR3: CASSFRGLEGGYTF. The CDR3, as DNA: TGTGCCAGCAGTTTTCGGGGCCTTGAGGGTGGCTACACCTTC.

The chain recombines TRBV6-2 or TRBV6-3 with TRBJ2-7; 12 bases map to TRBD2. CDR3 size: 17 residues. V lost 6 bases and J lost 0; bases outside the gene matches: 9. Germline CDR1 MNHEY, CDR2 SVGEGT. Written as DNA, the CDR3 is TGTGCCAGCAGCCGTACTAGCGGGAGGCCCAGCTCCTACGAGCAGTACTTC. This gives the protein CASSRTSGRPSSYEQYF.

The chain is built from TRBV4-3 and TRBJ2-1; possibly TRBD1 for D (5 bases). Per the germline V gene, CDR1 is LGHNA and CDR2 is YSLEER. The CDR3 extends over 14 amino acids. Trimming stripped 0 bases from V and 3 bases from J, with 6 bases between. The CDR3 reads CASSQEDSYNEQFF. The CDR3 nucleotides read TGCGCCAGCAGCCAAGAAGACAGCTACAATGAGCAGTTCTTC.

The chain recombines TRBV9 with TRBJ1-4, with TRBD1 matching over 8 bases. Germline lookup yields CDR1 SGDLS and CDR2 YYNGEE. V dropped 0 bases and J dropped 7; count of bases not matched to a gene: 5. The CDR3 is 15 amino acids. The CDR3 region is CASSVETGEGEKLFF. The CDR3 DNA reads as TGTGCCAGCAGCGTAGAGACAGGGGAGGGTGAAAAACTGTTTTTT.

In DNA, the CDR3 is TGTGCCAGCAGTTTTGGGAACAGGGGCGATGAGCAGTTCTTC. Protein: CASSFGNRGDEQFF. J is TRBJ2-1 and V is TRBV28; 7 nucleotides agree with TRBD1. The CDR3 loop spans 14 amino acids. Germline CDR1 and CDR2: MDHEN and SYDVKM. Trimming at V came to 3 bases and at J to 8 bases, leaving 7 bases not matched to a gene.

The CDR3 loop reads CASSEAFADNEQFF. DNA for the CDR3: TGTGCCAGCAGCGAGGCCTTCGCAGACAATGAGCAGTTCTTC. This chain links TRBV6-5 with TRBJ2-1; D unresolved. CDR3 length: 14 residues. The V end was cut by 6 bases, the J end by 5 bases, with 14 bases between. The germline V gene has CDR1 MNHEY and CDR2 SVGAGI.

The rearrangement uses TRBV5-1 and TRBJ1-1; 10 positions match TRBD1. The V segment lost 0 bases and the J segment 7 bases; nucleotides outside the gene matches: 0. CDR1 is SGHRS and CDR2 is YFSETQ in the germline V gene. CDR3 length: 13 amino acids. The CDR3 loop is CASSLGTGGEAFF. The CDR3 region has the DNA TGCGCCAGCAGCTTGGGGACAGGGGGTGAAGCTTTCTTT. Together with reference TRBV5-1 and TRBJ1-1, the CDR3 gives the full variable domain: KAGVTQTPRYLIKTRGQQVTLSCSPISGHRSVSWYQQTPGQGLQFLFEYFSETQRNKGNFPGRFSGRQFSNSRSEMNVSTLELGDSALYLCASSLGTGGEAFFGQGTRLTVV.